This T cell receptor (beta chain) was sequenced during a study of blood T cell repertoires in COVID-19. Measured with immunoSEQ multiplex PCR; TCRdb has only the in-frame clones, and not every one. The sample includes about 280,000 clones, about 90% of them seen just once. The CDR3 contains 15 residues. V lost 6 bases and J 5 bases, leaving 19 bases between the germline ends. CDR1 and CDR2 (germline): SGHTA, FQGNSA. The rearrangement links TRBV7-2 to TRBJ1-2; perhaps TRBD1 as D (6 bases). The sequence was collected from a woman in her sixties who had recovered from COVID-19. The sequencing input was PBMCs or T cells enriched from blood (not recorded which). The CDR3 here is CASSYDRISTYGYTF. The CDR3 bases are TGTGCCAGCAGTTACGACAGGATATCTACTTATGGCTACACCTTC.